This TCR beta chain was captured in a study of T-cell reconstitution after alpha-beta-depleted transplantation in children. The germline CDR1 and CDR2 sequences are SGHTA and FQGNSA. The CDR3 runs to 16 residues. Trimming cost V 5 bases and J 7 bases, with 20 bases left between them. The TCRbeta library was prepared with unique molecular identifiers. MiXCR, run by TCRdb on the PCR reads, gives a single entry per CDR3 protein. The table includes some 340,000 distinct CDR3 sequences, about a tenth detected once. Sequencing used PBMCs from the stem cell graft donor, obtained from the stem cell graft. The chain joins TRBV7-2 to TRBJ2-2; a weak D match, TRBD1 (5 bases). The clonotype comes from a human donor who donated a stem cell graft to a child with acute lymphoblastic leukemia. This CDR3 reads CASSPYPAGMGGELFF. The CDR3 bases are TGTGCCAGCAGCCCGTATCCGGCAGGGATGGGCGGGGAGCTGTTTTTT.